A selection of T cell receptor beta chains follows, all from one sample in a study of PD-L1 blockade in urothelial cancer. Using immunoSEQ multiplex PCR, the repertoire was profiled, and TCRdb retains in-frame clones only, with some absent. The repertoire includes 68,000 or so clones, around 81% of them detected once, and around 5.7% sits in the top ten. Sequencing used PBMCs, obtained around atezolizumab (anti-PD-L1) treatment. The receptors come from a man between 65 and 79 years old with urothelial cancer. Both conserved end residues are part of each CDR3. Fields, in order: J gene, V gene, clone size, D gene, CDR3 DNA, CDR3 protein. A D gene is named only where the DNA matches it firmly. The size field is filled for only some rows; it gives once, few, many or a size class.

j_gene: TRBJ1-1
v_gene: TRBV11-2
abundance: -
d_gene: TRBD1
CDR3nt: TGTGCCAGCAGCCCGAGGGGACAGTCGAACACTGAAGCTTTCTTT
CDR3aa: CASSPRGQSNTEAFF

j_gene: TRBJ2-1
v_gene: TRBV5-1
abundance: -
d_gene: -
CDR3nt: TGCGCCAGCAGCCTCGGACAGGGAGGGAATGAGCAGTTCTTC
CDR3aa: CASSLGQGGNEQFF

j_gene: TRBJ2-5
v_gene: TRBV2
abundance: -
d_gene: -
CDR3nt: TGTGCCAGCAGTGCAGGGGCTAAAGGGGGGACCCAGTACTTC
CDR3aa: CASSAGAKGGTQYF

j_gene: TRBJ1-2
v_gene: TRBV11-1
abundance: -
d_gene: -
CDR3nt: TGTGCCAGCAGCCCCGACAGAGACGATGGCTACACCTTC
CDR3aa: CASSPDRDDGYTF

j_gene: TRBJ1-5
v_gene: TRBV13
abundance: once
d_gene: -
CDR3nt: TGTGCCAGCAGCTTAGGTGGAGAAAATAGCAATCAGCCCCAGCATTTT
CDR3aa: CASSLGGENSNQPQHF

j_gene: TRBJ1-3
v_gene: TRBV2
abundance: -
d_gene: TRBD1
CDR3nt: TGTGCCAGCAGTGGGGGCTGGACAGGGCAGTCTGGAAACACCATATATTTT
CDR3aa: CASSGGWTGQSGNTIYF

j_gene: TRBJ2-7
v_gene: TRBV5-6
abundance: -
d_gene: TRBD1
CDR3nt: TGTGCCAGCAGCCGGAGACAGGGGGCGCAAAACGAGCAGTACTTC
CDR3aa: CASSRRQGAQNEQYF

j_gene: TRBJ1-5
v_gene: TRBV19
abundance: -
d_gene: TRBD1
CDR3nt: TGTGCCAGTAGTCCCCGGGACAGACTTTATAGCAATCAGCCCCAGCATTTT
CDR3aa: CASSPRDRLYSNQPQHF

j_gene: TRBJ2-1
v_gene: TRBV7-8
abundance: -
d_gene: TRBD1
CDR3nt: TGTGCCAGCAGCCTGATGACAGGGGGGGACGAGCAGTTCTTC
CDR3aa: CASSLMTGGDEQFF

j_gene: TRBJ1-1
v_gene: TRBV28
abundance: many
d_gene: -
CDR3nt: TGTGCCAGCCAGAACACTGAAGCTTTCTTT
CDR3aa: CASQNTEAFF

j_gene: TRBJ2-2
v_gene: TRBV2
abundance: -
d_gene: -
CDR3nt: TGTGCCAGCAGTATGGACAGACTAAACACCGGGGAGCTGTTTTTT
CDR3aa: CASSMDRLNTGELFF

j_gene: TRBJ1-5
v_gene: TRBV6-6
abundance: -
d_gene: TRBD1
CDR3nt: TGTGCCAGCAGGGACAGGGTAATCTCTAGCAATCAGCCCCAGCATTTT
CDR3aa: CASRDRVISSNQPQHF

j_gene: TRBJ1-4
v_gene: TRBV5-1
abundance: -
d_gene: TRBD1
CDR3nt: TGCGCCAGCAGCCTGGGGGGACAGTCTGAAAAACTGTTTTTT
CDR3aa: CASSLGGQSEKLFF